One and the same sample provided the 15 T cell receptor beta chains below, sequenced in a study of cytomegalovirus exposure and HLA in healthy donors. Here immunoSEQ multiplex PCR was the method, and the copy in TCRdb shows in-frame clones only, minus some. The data show some 54,000 clones, approximately 92% seen once. Source material: PBMCs. These receptors came from a man aged 18 to 30 in good health and CMV-seronegative.

This clone was counted a single time. J is TRBJ2-1 and V is TRBV21-1; the D call TRBD1 from the table was never checked on the DNA. TRBV21-1 is labeled a pseudogene. The CDR3 runs to 11 residues. The CDR3 region has the DNA TGTGCCAGCAGCAAAAACGACAGGGACTTCTTC. Its protein product is CASSKNDRDFF.

This sequence joins TRBV6-1 and TRBJ2-1; possible D gene TRBD2, 5 bases. The CDR3 is 15 amino acids. Germline V gene data show CDR1 as MNHNS and CDR2 as SASEGT. The germline V and J ends were trimmed by 3 bases and 4 bases, with 13 bases remaining between them. CDR3 nucleotides: TGTGCCAGCAGTGATTCTCCGGGGAAATACAATGAGCAGTTCTTC. It specifies CASSDSPGKYNEQFF.

The V and J genes are TRBV30 and TRBJ1-2, with TRBD1 as a possible D gene (6 bases). V lost 8 bases to trimming and J lost 0 bases, with 13 bases between them. Germline V gives CDR1 GTSNPN, CDR2 SVGIG (reference sequence). The CDR3 sequence is 13 residues long. The CDR3 loop is CADDRTPNYGYTF. The CDR3 DNA sequence: TGTGCCGATGACAGGACGCCTAACTATGGCTACACCTTC.

This clone was found once. The V and J genes are TRBV29-1 and TRBJ1-2; D not certain. CDR1 is SQVTM and CDR2 is ANQGSEA in the germline V gene. V was pared by 6 bases and J by 4 bases, with 9 bases between. This CDR3 is built from 11 residues. CDR3 bases: TGCAGCGTCCCGGGATCCTATGGCTACACCTTC. The encoded protein is CSVPGSYGYTF.

The V and J genes are TRBV10-2 and TRBJ2-2, with D tentatively TRBD2 (6 bases). The CDR3 length is 14 residues. Germline V gene lookup returns CDR1 WSHSY and CDR2 SAAADI. Trimming removed 10 bases at V and 0 bases at J, with 12 bases between. The DNA for the CDR3 is TGCGCCACCCGCCGGGACTCGAACACCGGGGAGCTGTTTTTT. Encoded protein: CATRRDSNTGELFF.

This chain joins TRBV27 and TRBJ2-1, with 7 bases lining up with TRBD1. V was clipped by 6 bases and J by 0 bases; unmatched bases: 11. CDR1 MNHEY and CDR2 SMNVEV come from the germline V gene (reference sequence). This CDR3 has 17 residues. In nucleotides, the CDR3 is TGTGCCAGCAGCCGGTGGAGCACAGGGGACTCCTACAATGAGCAGTTCTTC. Translated, it gives CASSRWSTGDSYNEQFF.

The chain recombines TRBV6-5 with TRBJ1-2; D perhaps matches TRBD1 (6 bases). V dropped 6 bases and J dropped 4 bases, with 15 bases sitting between them. This CDR3 region has 14 residues. CDR1 is MNHEY and CDR2 is SVGAGI in the germline V gene. CDR3 region: CASSRGGSSYGYTF. Here the CDR3 DNA reads TGTGCCAGCAGCCGAGGGGGTAGTAGCTATGGCTACACCTTC.

The chain recombines TRBV11-2 with TRBJ2-7; TRBD1 aligns across 7 bases. The CDR3 consists of 17 residues. The J segment lost 4 bases and the V segment lost 5 bases, leaving 17 bases of the junction unmatched. Per germline, CDR1 SGHAT and CDR2 FQNNGV. The DNA of the CDR3 is TGTGCCAGCAGCACCCGGTCGCCTAGACAGGGTCGGTACGAGCAGTACTTC. Translation: CASSTRSPRQGRYEQYF.

The chain couples TRBV5-6 to TRBJ2-1; 8 nucleotides agree with TRBD1. Trimming took 4 bases from V and 4 from J; bases not matched to a gene: 10. CDR1 and CDR2 (germline): SGHDT, YYEEEE. The CDR3 is 16 residues long. CDR3 amino acids: CASSLEWDRSYNEQFF. The CDR3 nucleotides read TGTGCCAGCAGCCTGGAATGGGACAGGTCATACAATGAGCAGTTCTTC.

The genes are TRBV28 and TRBJ2-7, with D possibly being TRBD2 (7 bases). The V gene's germline CDR1 is MDHEN and CDR2 SYDVKM. The CDR3 length is 12 residues. With 8 bases removed from V and 6 bases from J, the gap between germline ends came to 14 bases. CDR3 bases: TGTGCCAGCGGGGGAGGGGGGGTCGAGCAGTACTTC. Encoded protein: CASGGGGVEQYF. Full variable domain (outside the CDR3, taken from reference TRBV28 and TRBJ2-7): DVKVTQSSRYLVKRTGEKVFLECVQDMDHENMFWYRQDPGLGLRLIYFSYDVKMKEKGDIPEGYSVSREKKERFSLILESASTNQTSMYLCASGGGGVEQYFGPGTRLTVT.

V gene TRBV30 combines with J gene TRBJ2-1, with 7 bases that match TRBD2. There are 15 residues in the CDR3. Germline V gene sequence: CDR1 GTSNPN, CDR2 SVGIG (reference sequence). J gave up 4 bases and V 5 bases, and 11 bases lay outside the gene matches. The DNA of the CDR3 is TGTGCCTGGGAGGGCCGGGCGGGAGTTTACAATGAGCAGTTCTTC. It translates to CAWEGRAGVYNEQFF.

The chain uses TRBV9 and TRBJ2-3; 8 nucleotides line up with TRBD2. Unmatched junction bases numbered 6, after V lost 4 bases and J lost 2 bases. CDR3 length: 15 residues. Germline lookup yields CDR1 SGDLS and CDR2 YYNGEE. CDR3 amino acids: CASSPIAGFTDTQYF. In DNA form, the CDR3 reads TGTGCCAGCAGCCCTATAGCGGGGTTCACAGATACGCAGTATTTT.

The J gene is TRBJ1-5, the V gene TRBV15; 8 bases are shared with TRBD1. Trimming took 5 bases from V and 3 from J; bases not matched to a gene: 12. Germline values: CDR1 LNHNV, CDR2 YYDKDF (reference sequence). The CDR3 runs 17 residues. CDR3 residues: CATSPAGGEVFNQPQHF. DNA of the CDR3: TGTGCCACCAGCCCGGCAGGGGGCGAGGTTTTCAATCAGCCCCAGCATTTT. The whole variable domain, filled in from reference TRBV15 and TRBJ1-5, reads DAMVIQNPRYQVTQFGKPVTLSCSQTLNHNVMYWYQQKSSQAPKLLFHYYDKDFNNEADTPDNFQSRRPNTSFCFLDIRSPGLGDTAMYLCATSPAGGEVFNQPQHFGDGTRLSIL.

The genes are TRBV4-1 and TRBJ2-3; no clear D. The CDR3 has 14 amino acids. Germline V gives CDR1 MGHRA, CDR2 YSYEKL. V lost 1 base, J lost 2 bases, and 7 bases lay in between. The CDR3 DNA reads as TGCGCCAGCAGCCAAGTCACAGCCACAGATACGCAGTATTTT. Translation: CASSQVTATDTQYF.

The J gene is TRBJ1-2, the V gene TRBV10-2, with D possibly TRBD1 on 5 matching bases. Trimming cost V 2 bases and J 3 bases, with 7 bases left between them. CDR1 is WSHSY, CDR2 SAAADI, per germline. The CDR3 runs to 13 residues. The CDR3 protein is CASSEQGDYGYTF. As DNA, the CDR3 is TGCGCCAGCAGTGAGCAGGGTGACTATGGCTACACCTTC.